The TCR beta chain under discussion was sequenced for a study of graft-versus-host responses after intestinal transplantation. About the study: Recipients underwent multivisceral, liver-intestinal, or isolated intestinal transplants. Recipients uniformly received anti-thymocyte globulin induction, followed by tacrolimus and steroids for 2 to 4 years.

Regarding this clone: The antigen remains undetermined.

Notes on the study in general: Among circulating GvH clones, peak levels were associated with early post-transplant declines in HvG clones.

Trimming left V 3 bases short and J 4 bases short, with 7 bases between. This CDR3 is 11 amino acids long. CDR1 and CDR2 from the germline V gene are DFQATT and SNEGSKA (reference sequence). Libraries were prepared by immunoSEQ multiplex PCR; TCRdb keeps only in-frame clonotypes and omits some of them. The table has 100,000 or so clones, approximately 90% seen once. The source material was unstimulated CD4+ T cells sorted from spleen or lymph node cells, sampled before intestinal transplant. The chain uses TRBV20-1 and TRBJ2-7, with no clear D. This receptor was obtained from a human donor who received an intestinal transplant. The CDR3 reads CSASLVYEQYF. As DNA, the CDR3 is TGCAGTGCTAGTCTAGTATACGAGCAGTACTTC.